These 23 T cell receptor beta chains share one sample of origin, sequenced in a study of T cell repertoires in cytomegalovirus infection. TCRdb reprocessed the reads via MiXCR and lists one record per CDR3 protein. The data contain some 600,000 distinct CDR3 sequences, 20% to 25% of them singletons. The source material was CD8+ T cells from PBMCs. The receptors shown here come from a human donor in good health (CMV status not recorded). Some clones in this sample may be carry-over from other donors' samples.

This clonotype was picked up a small number of times. The chain links TRBV20-1 to TRBJ2-1, with TRBD2 identical over 7 bases. V was pared by 5 bases and J by 0 bases, with 7 bases of the junction left unmatched. There are 15 residues in the CDR3. Germline V gene sequence: CDR1 DFQATT, CDR2 SNEGSKA (reference sequence). The CDR3 is CSALSGYSSYNEQFF. In DNA, the CDR3 is TGCAGTGCTCTTAGCGGGTATAGCTCCTACAATGAGCAGTTCTTC.

This clonotype was counted between two and nine times. The CDR3 here is CSARDPDSNNEQFF. CDR3 sequence (DNA): TGCAGTGCTAGAGACCCCGACAGTAACAATGAGCAGTTCTTC. This sequence joins TRBV20-1 and TRBJ2-1, with D perhaps TRBD1 (5 bases). CDR1 is DFQATT, CDR2 SNEGSKA, per germline (reference sequence). CDR3 length: 14 amino acids. V lost 0 bases to trimming and J lost 5 bases, with 11 bases between them.

There are a few counts of this clonotype. The V gene is TRBV6-2 or TRBV6-3, the J gene TRBJ2-5; D gene ambiguous. V lost 0 bases, J lost 5 bases, and 16 bases lay in between. The CDR3 length is 16 residues. Germline lookup yields CDR1 MNHEY and CDR2 SVGEGT. Written as DNA, the CDR3 is TGTGCCAGCAGTTACTCTTGGTCGATTCAATTGGAGACCCAGTACTTC. Residues: CASSYSWSIQLETQYF.

This clonotype appeared many times. The chain has TRBV7-9 and TRBJ2-7; the match to TRBD1 covers 7 bases. CDR3 length: 12 residues. The V and J ends lost 4 bases and 6 bases, in that order; junction bases with no gene match: 3. Germline V gene sequence: CDR1 SEHNR, CDR2 FQNEAQ (reference sequence). CDR3 nucleotide sequence: TGTGCCAGCAGCTCGACAGGGACCGAGCAGTACTTC. It translates to CASSSTGTEQYF.

A note on this clonotype: A much larger clone differs from this one at a single base, so this may be a read error. The conserved closing phenylalanine or tryptophan is absent in this CDR3, likely reflecting a read error. This sequence joins TRBV28 and TRBJ2-3; D is possibly TRBD1 (5 bases). Trimming removed 0 bases from V and 3 bases from J, with 10 bases in between. Germline values: CDR1 MDHEN, CDR2 SYDVKM. The CDR3 sequence is 15 residues long. The CDR3 loop is CASSLWAGMTDTQYI. CDR3 bases: TGTGCCAGCAGTTTATGGGCAGGGATGACAGATACGCAGTATATT.

The rearrangement links TRBV29-1 to TRBJ2-5, with 10 bases that match TRBD2. Trimming at V came to 4 bases and at J to 7 bases, leaving 21 bases not matched to a gene. Germline-derived CDR1 and CDR2 are SQVTM and ANQGSEA. This CDR3 is 18 amino acids long. The CDR3 sequence: CSVGELAGSSRLPGTQYF. The DNA of the CDR3 is TGCAGCGTTGGAGAACTAGCGGGGAGCTCTCGACTTCCTGGGACCCAGTACTTC. The whole variable domain, remainder taken from reference TRBV29-1 and TRBJ2-5, is SAVISQKPSRDICQRGTSLTIQCQVDSQVTMMFWYRQQPGQSLTLIATANQGSEATYESGFVIDKFPISRPNLTFSTLTVSNMSPEDSSIYLCSVGELAGSSRLPGTQYFGPGTRLLVL.

This clonotype was counted a few times. The chain combines TRBV11-2 with TRBJ2-1; a weak D match, TRBD2 (5 bases). Germline CDR1 reads SGHAT; CDR2 reads FQNNGV. V was cut by 1 base and J by 7 bases, with 11 bases left in between. CDR3 length equals 14 residues. The CDR3 coding sequence is TGTGCCAGCAGCTTAGCGGGGATTAGTAATGAGCAGTTCTTC. It yields the protein CASSLAGISNEQFF.

The chain combines TRBV2 with TRBJ1-5, with TRBD1 matching 8 bases. Germline V gene lookup returns CDR1 SNHLY and CDR2 FYNNEI. CDR3 length: 12 residues. V gave up 8 bases and J gave up 6 bases; unmatched junction bases: 3. This chain's CDR3 is CASGQGGQPQHF. DNA for the CDR3: TGTGCCAGCGGACAGGGAGGTCAGCCCCAGCATTTT.

This clonotype was counted many times. The V gene is TRBV7-2, the J gene TRBJ2-7; possibly TRBD1 or TRBD2 for D (6 bases each). This CDR3 is 16 amino acids long. CDR1 is SGHTA and CDR2 is FQGNSA in the germline V gene. V gave up 1 base and J gave up 0 bases, with 13 bases separating them. The CDR3 coding sequence is TGTGCCAGCAGCTTAGGGGGGGCTGTGAACTCCTACGAGCAGTACTTC. This gives the protein CASSLGGAVNSYEQYF.

V is TRBV6-2 or TRBV6-3 and J is TRBJ1-1; D call uncertain. The CDR3 spans 13 residues. Per germline, CDR1 MNHEY and CDR2 SVGEGT. Trimming took off 7 bases at V and 3 bases at J, with 12 bases between the two ends. The CDR3 DNA sequence: TGTGCCAGCACCCCGCCGGAGTACACTGAAGCTTTCTTT. Residues: CASTPPEYTEAFF.

This chain connects TRBV14 to TRBJ2-7; possibly TRBD2 for D (5 bases). Per germline, CDR1 SGHDN and CDR2 FVKESK. The V and J ends lost 4 bases and 1 base respectively, with 11 bases between them. The CDR3 consists of 14 residues. The CDR3 nucleotides read TGTGCCAGCAGCCCCTTCCGAGGGTCCTACGAGCAGTACTTC. This translates into CASSPFRGSYEQYF.

With respect to this clonotype: Compared with germline, one end of the junction differs, possibly owing to a read error. The genes are TRBV20-1 and TRBJ2-1, with 10 bases aligning to TRBD2. The CDR3 is 15 amino acids. CDR1 DFQATT and CDR2 SNEGSKA come from the germline V gene (reference sequence). The CDR3 sequence: CSVRLSGLASNEQFF. In DNA, the CDR3 is TGCAGTGTTAGACTGTCGGGACTAGCGTCCAATGAGCAGTTCTTC.

About this clonotype: This could be a read error, since a much larger clone is one nucleotide away. The J gene is TRBJ1-2, the V gene TRBV6-5; a weak D match, TRBD1 (5 bases). V dropped 2 bases and J dropped 2 bases, with 6 bases sitting between them. Looked up from germline, CDR1 is MNHEY and CDR2 is SVGAGI. CDR3 size: 13 residues. The CDR3 DNA is TGTGCCAGCAGTTACGCAGGGAACTATGGCTACACCTTC. Protein: CASSYAGNYGYTF.

This chain joins TRBV2 and TRBJ2-1; 9 bases are shared with TRBD1. The germline V gene has CDR1 SNHLY and CDR2 FYNNEI. V shed 0 bases, J shed 8 bases, and the junction held 8 bases outside the gene matches. This CDR3 has 16 residues. CDR3 region: CASSEAEDRGTDEQFF. CDR3 DNA sequence: TGTGCCAGCAGTGAAGCCGAGGACAGGGGTACCGATGAGCAGTTCTTC. The variable domain in full, completed from reference TRBV2 and TRBJ2-1, reads EPEVTQTPSHQVTQMGQEVILRCVPISNHLYFYWYRQILGQKVEFLVSFYNNEISEKSEIFDDQFSVERPDGSNFTLKIRSTKLEDSAMYFCASSEAEDRGTDEQFFGPGTRLTVL.

This rearrangement joins TRBV29-1 to TRBJ1-3; D is uncertain. Germline assignment: CDR1 SQVTM and CDR2 ANQGSEA. The CDR3 spans 15 residues. V was clipped by 6 bases and J by 0 bases, with 15 bases between them. Here the CDR3 reads CSVPNPDDSGNTIYF. The CDR3 nucleotides read TGCAGCGTCCCAAACCCGGATGACTCTGGAAACACCATATATTTT.

To note about this clonotype: A much larger clone sits a single nucleotide away, making a read error possible. This chain joins TRBV7-8 and TRBJ1-5; D might be TRBD1 (6 bases). CDR1 SGHVS and CDR2 FQNEAQ come from the germline V gene. Trimming shortened V by 5 bases and J by 6 bases, and 23 bases separated the two germline ends. The CDR3 loop spans 17 amino acids. CDR3 bases: TGTGCCAGCAGCAGAGGGAGGGGGGCTTTATCAGGTCAGCCCCAGCATTTT. The encoded protein is CASSRGRGALSGQPQHF.

This chain joins TRBV28 and TRBJ1-5, with no clear D. Trimming removed 3 bases from V and 7 bases from J, with 13 bases in between. Germline V gene lookup returns CDR1 MDHEN and CDR2 SYDVKM. This CDR3 region has 14 residues. CDR3 DNA: TGTGCCAGCAGTTTCTTCGAGGCGGGCCAGCCCCAGCATTTT. It yields the protein CASSFFEAGQPQHF.

This sequence joins TRBV6-5 and TRBJ2-1, with D unclear. Deletions cut 0 bases from V and 6 bases from J, with 6 bases between. Germline loops: CDR1 MNHEY, CDR2 SVGAGI. This CDR3 region has 13 residues. CDR3 residues: CASSYSASNEQFF. CDR3 sequence (DNA): TGTGCCAGCAGTTACTCGGCGAGCAATGAGCAGTTCTTC.

This chain links TRBV20-1 with TRBJ2-2; no firm D call. V lost 6 bases to trimming and J lost 2 bases, with 7 bases between them. The V gene's germline CDR1 is DFQATT and CDR2 SNEGSKA (reference sequence). This CDR3 is 12 amino acids long. The DNA of the CDR3 is TGCAGTGCGCCAAGTAACACCGGGGAGCTGTTTTTT. Translation gives CSAPSNTGELFF.

This clonotype showed up just a few times. The V and J genes are TRBV2 and TRBJ2-1; 7 positions agree with TRBD1. Trimming removed 6 bases from V and 5 bases from J; junction bases left unmatched: 13. The germline CDR1 and CDR2 sequences are SNHLY and FYNNEI. The CDR3 extends over 16 amino acids. CDR3 protein: CASSDYLGQQDNEQFF. The CDR3 coding sequence is TGTGCCAGCAGCGACTATTTGGGACAGCAAGACAATGAGCAGTTCTTC.

The chain recombines TRBV11-2 with TRBJ1-2; 9 bases are a match to TRBD1. This CDR3 comprises 15 residues. Germline CDR1 and CDR2: SGHAT and FQNNGV. With V trimmed by 5 bases and J by 4 bases, 8 bases remained unmatched. CDR3 sequence reads: CASSPPGQGVYGYTF. The CDR3 DNA sequence: TGTGCCAGCAGCCCTCCGGGACAGGGTGTCTATGGCTACACCTTC.

The chain couples TRBV7-2 to TRBJ2-5; tentative D call: TRBD2 (5 bases). V lost 5 bases, J lost 8 bases, and 15 bases lay in between. Germline V gene data show CDR1 as SGHTA and CDR2 as FQGNSA. The CDR3 runs 13 residues. DNA for the CDR3: TGTGCCAGCAGCCCCGAGGCCGGGGAAACCCAGTACTTC. This gives the protein CASSPEAGETQYF.

The rearrangement uses TRBV6-2 or TRBV6-3 and TRBJ1-1; D is unclear. V lost 4 bases, J lost 6 bases, and 9 bases lay in between. The CDR3 loop spans 12 amino acids. Germline V gene sequence: CDR1 MNHEY, CDR2 SVGEGT. CDR3 residues: CASSSYTPEAFF. DNA for the CDR3: TGTGCCAGCAGTTCCTACACTCCTGAAGCTTTCTTT.